This T cell receptor (beta chain) was sequenced for a study of cytomegalovirus exposure and HLA in healthy donors. Germline CDR1 reads MNHNS; CDR2 reads SASEGT. This CDR3 is built from 13 residues. V gave up 6 bases and J gave up 3 bases; unmatched junction bases: 3. This table comes from immunoSEQ multiplex PCR, and its TCRdb copy is limited to in-frame clones, with some not included. The sample includes some 80,000 clones, 85% to 95% of them seen just once. The sequencing input was PBMCs. The origin of this receptor is a young woman in good health and CMV-seronegative. The rearrangement uses TRBV6-1 and TRBJ2-7; TRBD2 aligns across 9 bases. CDR3 in DNA: TGTGCCAGCAGGGGAGCGGGAGGCTACGAGCAGTACTTC. It encodes CASRGAGGYEQYF.